The present entry profiles one T cell receptor (beta chain) with its context. This clone showed up just once. It has no known antigen specificity. Per-base quality was not reported, and no clone a single base away is much larger than it. The CDR3 regions of human TCRbeta chains were subjected to immunosequencing. The authors' pipeline ran thus. TCRs in the repertoires were compared against a reference library of SARS-CoV-2-specific TCRs that had been generated with the MIRA antigen-specificity platform. Breadth meant the fraction of unique TCRs that were SARS-CoV-2-associated, whereas depth meant the fraction of total T cells that were SARS-CoV-2-associated. Using the MIRA data, every spike-specific TCR was mapped to the spike region that the TCR reacted to and assigned to either a CD4 or a CD8 class. Log10-transformed breadth and depth values were compared by one-way ANOVA with Sidak's multiple comparisons tests. Entries here come from immuneACCESS through TCRdb and include only in-frame sequences with V and J called. Some clones fail to appear in such tables; in the studies checked, an unresolved V gene covers under half of the shortfall, and the cause of the remainder is unknown. That table supplies the V and J calls and clone size; D and trimming were determined from the DNA. In all, the sample holds about 96,000 clones, and 85% to 90% of those were seen once. Less than 3.5% of the sample lies in the top ten.

The data were taken from a study of T cell responses to AZD1222 COVID-19 vaccine (dated by TCRdb to the early 2020s). Broadly, across the study: AZD1222 recipients given second doses at about 4 weeks or at about 12 weeks were pooled, since spike-specific TCR depth and breadth were not found to differ between the two schedules. TCR sequencing was performed for roughly 250 trial participants, of whom about 200 were given two doses of AZD1222 and around 25 were given two doses of MenACWY control vaccine. Enrollment into the trials was organized by age into subgroups of 18-55, 56-69 and 70-plus years, and those subgroups contained around 150, 28 and 57 TCR-sequenced participants, respectively.

V is clipped by 0 bases and J by 5 bases, and the sequence between their germline boundaries is 12 bases long. Including cysteine and phenylalanine, the CDR3 has 15 amino acids. Only the CDR3 portion is preserved as DNA: 45 bases, with reading frame beginning at the first base. The germline V gene provides CDR1 SGHRS and CDR2 YFSETQ. Study-wide findings and limitations: After two AZD1222 doses, spike-specific TCR breadth and depth were significantly higher than at day 0 and than in MenACWY recipients. The vaccine-associated CD4 TCRs covered the entire spike protein, and the dominant responses fell in regions 160-218 and 743-854. Conclusions about previously exposed vaccinees were limited because only 5 or 6 AZD1222 recipients were SARS-CoV-2 seropositive at baseline. Nearly half of unique spike-specific TCRs reportedly recognized epitopes outside regions mutated in the B.1.351 and B.1.1.7 variants. In the small 56-69-year group, the increase in depth fell short of significance, most likely because of low power. Because no samples from the day 14 peak response were available, repertoires could be characterized only after the peak T cell response. Most participants were white British and females outnumbered males, and the authors suggested that clonal diversity may have been underestimated.

The time point label of this sample denotes: baseline before first vaccination. The vaccinee samples were drawn from two UK trials, COV001 and COV002, one of which was a single-blind randomized controlled phase 2/3 trial testing AZD1222 (ChAdOx1 nCoV-19) in healthy adults. For TCRbeta chain sequencing, PBMC samples were collected from trial participants at day 0 and at day 28 after the second dose. Here the chain combines TRBV5-1 and TRBJ1-5; a confident D gene designation cannot be given. The input for sequencing was peripheral blood, taken on day 0 of AZD1222 vaccination. The clonotype originates from an adult in good health. CDR3 loop: CASSLGDSLHQPQHF. Read as DNA, the sequence is TGCGCCAGCAGCTTGGGTGACTCGCTCCATCAGCCCCAGCATTTT.